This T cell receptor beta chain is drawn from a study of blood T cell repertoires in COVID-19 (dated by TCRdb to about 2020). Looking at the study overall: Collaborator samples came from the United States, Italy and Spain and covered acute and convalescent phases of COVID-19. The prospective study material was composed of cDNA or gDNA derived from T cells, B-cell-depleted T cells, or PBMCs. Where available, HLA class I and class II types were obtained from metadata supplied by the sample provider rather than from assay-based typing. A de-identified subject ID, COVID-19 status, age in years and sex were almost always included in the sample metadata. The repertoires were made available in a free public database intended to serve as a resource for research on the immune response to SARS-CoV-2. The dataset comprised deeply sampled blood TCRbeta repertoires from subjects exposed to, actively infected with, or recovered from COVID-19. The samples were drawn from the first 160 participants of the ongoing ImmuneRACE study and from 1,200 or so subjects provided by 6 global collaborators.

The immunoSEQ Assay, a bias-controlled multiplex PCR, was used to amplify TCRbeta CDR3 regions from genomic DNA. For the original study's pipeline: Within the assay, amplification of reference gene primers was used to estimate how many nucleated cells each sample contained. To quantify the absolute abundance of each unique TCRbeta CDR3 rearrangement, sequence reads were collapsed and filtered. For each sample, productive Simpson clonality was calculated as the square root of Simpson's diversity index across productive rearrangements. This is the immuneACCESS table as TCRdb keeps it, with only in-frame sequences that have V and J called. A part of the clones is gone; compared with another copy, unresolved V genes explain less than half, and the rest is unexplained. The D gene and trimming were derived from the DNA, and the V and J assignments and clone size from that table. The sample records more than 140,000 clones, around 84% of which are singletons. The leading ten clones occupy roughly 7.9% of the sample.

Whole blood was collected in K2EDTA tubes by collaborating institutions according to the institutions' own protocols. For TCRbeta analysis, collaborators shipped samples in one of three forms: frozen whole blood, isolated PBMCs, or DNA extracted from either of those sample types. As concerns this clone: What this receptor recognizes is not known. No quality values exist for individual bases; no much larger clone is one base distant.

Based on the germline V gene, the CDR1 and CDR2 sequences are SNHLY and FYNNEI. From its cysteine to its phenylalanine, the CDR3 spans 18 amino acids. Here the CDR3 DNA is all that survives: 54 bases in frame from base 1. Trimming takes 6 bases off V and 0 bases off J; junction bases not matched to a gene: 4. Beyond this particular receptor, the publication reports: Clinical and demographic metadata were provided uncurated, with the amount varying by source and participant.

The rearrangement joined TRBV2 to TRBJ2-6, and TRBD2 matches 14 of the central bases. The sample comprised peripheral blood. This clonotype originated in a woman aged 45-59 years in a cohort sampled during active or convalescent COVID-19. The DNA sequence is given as TGTGCCAGCAGGGGGACTAGCGGGGGATTCTCTGGGGCCAACGTCCTGACTTTC. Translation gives CASRGTSGGFSGANVLTF. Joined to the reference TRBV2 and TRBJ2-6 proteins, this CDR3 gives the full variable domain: EPEVTQTPSHQVTQMGQEVILRCVPISNHLYFYWYRQILGQKVEFLVSFYNNEISEKSEIFDDQFSVERPDGSNFTLKIRSTKLEDSAMYFCASRGTSGGFSGANVLTFGAGSRLTVL.